Listed below are T cell receptor beta chains from one sample, sequenced in a study of shared clonotypes between healthy human individuals. The table came from immunoSEQ multiplex PCR; TCRdb's copy has only in-frame clones and leaves some out. The table lists 2 million to 3 million clones, approximately 94% of them singletons, with 0.36% in the top ten. Material for sequencing was naive CD4+ T cells from PBMCs. Every receptor here comes from a man between 18 and 35 years old in good health. Some clones in this sample may be carry-over from other donors' samples. Both conserved end residues are part of each CDR3. D genes are given only for firm matches. Not every row has a clone size; where given, it reads once, few, many or a size class.

V gene	J gene	D gene	clone size	CDR3 protein	CDR3 DNA
TRBV5-1	TRBJ2-3	TRBD1	NA	CASSLSGTGGADTQYF	TGCGCCAGCAGCTTGTCCGGGACAGGGGGCGCAGATACGCAGTATTTT
TRBV4-2	TRBJ2-3	TRBD2	NA	CASSQASGGGSTDTQYF	TGTGCCAGCAGCCAAGCTTCGGGCGGGGGGAGCACAGATACGCAGTATTTT
TRBV21-1	TRBJ2-7	NA	NA	CASSNAPGLDYEQYF	TGTGCCAGCAGCAACGCGCCGGGACTAGATTACGAGCAGTACTTC
TRBV2	TRBJ1-5	NA	NA	CASSERYREWGQPQHF	TGTGCCAGCAGTGAAAGGTATAGGGAATGGGGTCAGCCCCAGCATTTT
TRBV10-3	TRBJ1-4	NA	NA	CAISESARGSGKLFF	TGTGCCATCAGTGAGTCGGCCAGGGGCAGCGGAAAACTGTTTTTT
TRBV7-9	TRBJ2-5	NA	NA	CASSLGQSGSQYF	TGTGCCAGCAGCTTAGGACAATCAGGGTCCCAGTACTTC
TRBV4-3	TRBJ2-2	TRBD2	NA	CASSPGLAGGLHTGELFF	TGCGCCAGCAGCCCGGGACTAGCGGGAGGGCTTCACACCGGGGAGCTGTTTTTT
TRBV7-9	TRBJ2-5	NA	NA	CASRPHPRRAGQETQYF	TGTGCCAGCAGACCACACCCCCGGAGGGCGGGCCAAGAGACCCAGTACTTC
TRBV5-1	TRBJ2-2	TRBD2	NA	CASSLSGRTGELFF	TGCGCCAGCAGTCTCAGCGGGAGGACCGGGGAGCTGTTTTTT
TRBV29-1	TRBJ2-3	NA	NA	CSAHRRYTDTQYF	TGCAGCGCCCACAGGCGTTACACAGATACGCAGTATTTT
TRBV19	TRBJ1-3	NA	few	CASSMGQSSGNTIYF	TGTGCCAGTAGTATGGGGCAGAGCTCTGGAAACACCATATATTTT
TRBV5-1	TRBJ1-4	TRBD1	NA	CASSPESGGGEKLFF	TGCGCCAGCAGCCCGGAGTCAGGGGGAGGTGAAAAACTGTTTTTT
TRBV9	TRBJ2-5	NA	NA	CASSVLGTRQETQYF	TGTGCCAGCAGCGTATTGGGGACCCGCCAAGAGACCCAGTACTTC
TRBV27	TRBJ2-3	TRBD1	NA	CASSFWDRGPDTQYF	TGTGCCAGCAGTTTCTGGGACAGGGGGCCAGATACGCAGTATTTT
TRBV29-1	TRBJ2-7	TRBD2	NA	CSVGRGVYEQYF	TGCAGCGTCGGGAGGGGGGTCTACGAGCAGTACTTC
TRBV20-1	TRBJ2-1	NA	NA	CSARGGNEQFF	TGCAGTGCTAGAGGGGGCAATGAGCAGTTCTTC
TRBV4-2	TRBJ2-7	TRBD2	NA	CASSLRTSGRDGTHYEQYF	TGTGCCAGCAGCCTTCGGACTAGCGGGAGGGACGGGACCCACTACGAGCAGTACTTC
TRBV28	TRBJ2-1	NA	NA	CASSDGNNEQFF	TGTGCCAGCAGTGACGGGAACAATGAGCAGTTCTTC
TRBV29-1	TRBJ2-4	TRBD1	NA	CSAGQAGGNIQYF	TGCAGCGCTGGACAGGCAGGGGGTAACATTCAGTACTTC
TRBV4-2	TRBJ2-1	TRBD2	NA	CASSHGLAGDEQFF	TGTGCCAGCAGCCATGGACTAGCGGGAGATGAGCAGTTCTTC
TRBV2	TRBJ2-7	NA	NA	CASSEVVLLTYEQYF	TGTGCCAGCAGTGAAGTAGTACTTCTTACCTACGAGCAGTACTTC
TRBV11-2	TRBJ1-1	NA	NA	CASSLRWWGDMNTEAFF	TGTGCCAGCAGCTTACGTTGGTGGGGGGACATGAACACTGAAGCTTTCTTT
TRBV25-1	TRBJ1-1	NA	NA	CASSRGANTEAFF	TGTGCCAGCAGTCGAGGAGCGAACACTGAAGCTTTCTTT
TRBV6-5	TRBJ1-1	TRBD1	once	CASSYRAGGANTEAFF	TGTGCCAGCAGTTACCGTGCAGGGGGCGCGAACACTGAAGCTTTCTTT
TRBV28	TRBJ2-1	TRBD1	NA	CASSTPGQGSDEQFF	TGTGCCAGCAGTACCCCCGGACAGGGGTCCGATGAGCAGTTCTTC
TRBV29-1	TRBJ2-1	NA	NA	CSVDRQGGYNEQFF	TGCAGCGTTGATCGGCAGGGTGGGTACAATGAGCAGTTCTTC
TRBV5-1	TRBJ1-2	NA	NA	CASSLGQGEGYTF	TGCGCCAGCAGCCTGGGGCAGGGAGAGGGCTACACCTTC
TRBV13	TRBJ1-4	NA	NA	CASSPRRQGPGEKLFF	TGTGCCAGCAGCCCTCGGCGGCAGGGACCTGGGGAAAAACTGTTTTTT
TRBV5-1	TRBJ2-5	TRBD2	NA	CASSPGGEQETQYF	TGCGCCAGCAGCCCGGGAGGGGAACAAGAGACCCAGTACTTC
TRBV28	TRBJ2-7	NA	NA	CASRWGDWVKGPSYEQYF	TGTGCCAGCAGATGGGGGGATTGGGTTAAGGGTCCCTCCTACGAGCAGTACTTC
TRBV2	TRBJ1-5	TRBD1	NA	CASSVTGGWDQPQHF	TGTGCCAGCAGTGTAACAGGGGGCTGGGATCAGCCCCAGCATTTT
TRBV5-8	TRBJ1-5	NA	once	CASTTGTPWAQHF	TGTGCCAGCACCACCGGGACACCCTGGGCCCAGCATTTT
TRBV9	TRBJ1-3	TRBD1	NA	CASSLGTGGSNTIYF	TGTGCCAGCAGCTTGGGGACAGGGGGGTCAAACACCATATATTTT
TRBV7-9	TRBJ1-4	TRBD1	NA	CASSGQGMGKLFF	TGTGCCAGCAGTGGACAGGGGATGGGAAAACTGTTTTTT
TRBV28	TRBJ1-1	NA	NA	CASSLIGRLNTEAFF	TGTGCCAGCAGTTTAATAGGCCGGTTGAACACTGAAGCTTTCTTT
TRBV5-1	TRBJ2-7	NA	NA	CASRWGDSYEQYF	TGCGCCAGCCGATGGGGGGACTCCTACGAGCAGTACTTC
TRBV18	TRBJ1-2	NA	NA	CASSPLHYNRGDYGYTF	TGTGCCAGCTCACCACTACACTATAACCGGGGAGACTATGGCTACACCTTC
TRBV6-5	TRBJ2-7	TRBD2	NA	CASSPGGRAYEQYF	TGTGCCAGCTCCCCAGGCGGGAGAGCATACGAGCAGTACTTC
TRBV7-9	TRBJ2-7	TRBD2	NA	CASSKTSGSYEQYF	TGTGCCAGCAGCAAAACTAGCGGATCCTACGAGCAGTACTTC
TRBV28	TRBJ2-1	TRBD2	NA	CASRGSGSFHNEQFF	TGTGCCAGCAGAGGTAGCGGGAGTTTCCACAATGAGCAGTTCTTC
TRBV28	TRBJ2-1	NA	NA	CASSPSRHNEQFF	TGTGCCAGCAGCCCATCAAGGCACAATGAGCAGTTCTTC
TRBV29-1	TRBJ1-2	TRBD1	few	CSVFGQGADGYTF	TGCAGCGTTTTTGGACAGGGGGCTGACGGCTACACCTTC
TRBV5-4	TRBJ2-3	NA	NA	CASSARDGLSTDTQYF	TGTGCCAGCAGCGCCCGGGACGGGTTAAGCACAGATACGCAGTATTTT
TRBV4-1	TRBJ2-1	TRBD2	NA	CASSQVASGGYNEQFF	TGCGCCAGCAGCCAAGTCGCTAGCGGGGGGTACAATGAGCAGTTCTTC
TRBV7-8	TRBJ2-5	NA	NA	CASSSLPGEISGTQYF	TGTGCCAGCAGCTCATTACCAGGCGAAATATCAGGGACCCAGTACTTC
TRBV29-1	TRBJ2-7	NA	NA	CSVRERSSYEQYF	TGCAGCGTTCGGGAGCGTTCTTCCTACGAGCAGTACTTC
TRBV29-1	TRBJ2-7	NA	NA	CSVRGDHEQYF	TGCAGCGTACGCGGGGATCACGAGCAGTACTTC
TRBV9	TRBJ1-1	NA	NA	CASSEGVGGSEGEAFF	TGTGCCAGCAGCGAGGGTGTGGGGGGCTCGGAAGGTGAAGCTTTCTTT
TRBV6-6	TRBJ1-4	NA	NA	CASSYSAAPEKLFF	TGTGCCAGCAGTTACTCGGCAGCACCTGAAAAACTGTTTTTT
TRBV28	TRBJ2-2	NA	NA	CASSFFGGGTGGELFF	TGTGCCAGCAGTTTTTTCGGTGGGGGAACGGGCGGGGAGCTGTTTTTT
TRBV7-2	TRBJ2-1	NA	NA	CASSLSSVEQFF	TGTGCCAGCAGCTTAAGTTCGGTTGAGCAGTTCTTC
TRBV9	TRBJ2-7	TRBD2	NA	CASRSDGRAFPRPYEQYF	TGTGCCAGCAGGTCAGACGGGAGGGCCTTCCCCCGGCCCTACGAGCAGTACTTC
TRBV5-4	TRBJ1-2	TRBD1	NA	CASSLDHERGQAEGYTF	TGTGCCAGCAGCTTGGATCATGAAAGGGGGCAAGCGGAGGGCTACACCTTC
TRBV28	TRBJ2-7	TRBD1	NA	CASNPGQGYEQYF	TGTGCCAGCAACCCCGGACAGGGCTACGAGCAGTACTTC